Here is one T cell receptor (beta chain) with its context. In its sample, this clone was seen once. Its antigen is currently not known. Base qualities were left out, and no much larger clone turns up one base away. The cohort consisted of hundreds of healthy bone marrow donors. At the time of sampling, every cohort member was nominally healthy, though immune exposures that went unrecorded were likely present. The donor was CMV seronegative and belonged to the group of around 400 seronegative cohort members. A peripheral blood sample was provided by each donor, and peripheral blood mononuclear cells were used for TCR beta sequencing. The Qiagen DNeasy Blood Extraction Kit was used to extract genomic DNA from the blood cell samples. Library construction relied on the immunoSEQ multiplex PCR assay. For the multiplex PCR, a mixture combining 60 forward primers for TCR Vbeta segments and 13 reverse primers for TCR Jbeta segments was used. Amplification of the CDR3 region of rearranged TCR beta genes was performed with a multiplex PCR assay on genomic DNA. Amplified TCR beta libraries were sequenced as 87-base-pair reads on the Illumina HiSeq System. In the original analysis: A later analysis tallied around 80 million unique TCR beta chains across the 650 to 750 repertoires, and about 10 million of those chains were shared by two or more donors. Raw reads were error-corrected and collapsed into unique sequences with a nearest-neighbor algorithm that merged closely related sequences to remove PCR and sequencing errors. CDR3 sequences were aligned to IMGT reference sequences to assign V, D and J gene segments. For a sequence to be retained, a match of at least six nucleotides was required to both a V gene segment and a J gene segment. A rearrangement counted as productive if the CDR3 had no stop codons and remained in frame with V and J, and every other rearrangement counted as non-productive. Following IMGT convention, CDR3 was defined as the stretch from the second conserved V-encoded cysteine up to the conserved J-encoded phenylalanine. The earlier analysis of 587 of the donors excluded sequences that lacked an unambiguous match to a single V gene segment. An earlier analysis of 587 of the donors called V segments functional above 56.7% productive rearrangements and segregating when the between-donor standard deviation exceeded 5%. A statistical classification framework was developed to diagnose cytomegalovirus status using the catalog of TCR beta chain sequences. A later analysis assigned V and J genes by comparing TCR nucleotide sequences with IMGT/GENE-DB human TR gene sequences. In a later analysis, CDR3 sequences and most-parsimonious VDJ recombination scenarios were assigned using the TCRdist pipeline. In a later analysis, each TCR beta chain was defined by its CDR3 amino acid sequence together with its V-gene family, and reads lacking a unique V-gene family were excluded. A later analysis removed 592 highly shared, low-generation-probability nucleotide sequences to deal with suspected cross-contamination and a sequencing artifact. In a later analysis, a clonal expansion index for each public chain was calculated from normalized within-repertoire ranks of inferred template counts. Generation probabilities in a later analysis came from a VDJ recombination model fitted to out-of-frame rearrangements, and those results were checked against IGoR. Hypergeometric tests were used in a later analysis to score TCR-TCR, TCR-HLA and TCR-CMV co-occurrence, with a repertoire-size bias correction applied to the TCR pairs. A later analysis estimated false discovery rates by permuting HLA or CMV assignments 20 times. In a later analysis, co-occurring TCRs were grouped with DBSCAN, and TCRdist sequence similarity was added when clustering was performed within HLA-allele-positive subsets. Co-occurrence clustering excluded repertoires with fewer than 30,000 or more than 120,000 public chains, plus five with anomalous nucleotide sharing. Entries here come from immuneACCESS through TCRdb and include only in-frame sequences with V and J called. Some clones fail to appear in such tables; in the studies checked, an unresolved V gene covers under half of the shortfall, and the cause of the remainder is unknown. The DNA gave D and trimming, while V, J and clone size come from that table. The sample table lists some 170,000 clones, around three quarters of them with a count of one. Around 1% of the sample is in the top ten clones.

This record comes from a study of cytomegalovirus exposure and HLA in healthy donors (dated by TCRdb to between 2016 and 2019). General notes on the study: According to an earlier analysis of 550 to 700 of the donors, some 180 million T cells yielded over 90 million unique TCR beta sequences and around 300 Gb of sequence data. Roughly 310 gigabases of sequencing data and approximately 85 million unique TCR sequences were included in an early release covering about 600 HLA-typed donors. Of the roughly 400 genotyped donors, less than 90% were placed in the genetic ancestry cluster associated with self-reported Caucasian donors. The study aimed to test whether cataloging public T cell receptors could reveal signatures of past pathogen exposure. The study used immunosequencing to profile the T cell repertoires of 666 subjects and linked those repertoires to cytomegalovirus serostatus. Besides the first cohort of 666 subjects, a separate validation cohort made up of 120 different subjects was used. High-throughput TCR immunosequencing, statistical association of individual TCRs with disease status, and machine learning were combined to predict cytomegalovirus infection status. A later analysis re-analyzed previously published TCR beta repertoires from 500 to 700 donors and added high-resolution HLA genotyping to study TCR occurrence patterns. Rather than using new phenotypic data, the later analysis identified candidate immune exposures from TCR beta sequences and from how often those sequences occurred across donors. An earlier analysis of roughly 580 of the donors used high-throughput TCR beta sequencing to judge whether each TCR beta V gene segment behaved as functional or pseudogenic. Donor age, sex, ethnicity and CMV serostatus were compiled together with the repertoire data. A later genetic analysis took genome-wide SNP genotypes for about three fifths of the roughly 700 donors and used that subset as a discovery cohort. Every repertoire in the discovery cohort had been generated on one and the same sequencing platform. HLA typing included class I and class II loci at four-digit resolution. Typing coverage differed by locus: A, B, C, DRB1 and DQB1 were typed in about 620-630 donors, DQA1 in about 560, DPA1 in 600 to 610, and DPB1 in 400 to 490. Roughly 5 DR-DQ haplotypes were handled as single units for association and clustering, since linkage in the cohort was strong. On average, roughly 200,000 unique TCR beta nucleotide sequences were sequenced per donor among 398 genotyped donors of the cohort, with roughly 18% of those sequences being non-productive. Points the paper makes about the study in general: CMV serostatus was the only immune exposure information available for the cohort. A later analysis found that HLA-associated TCR beta chains were more clonally expanded and had lower generation probabilities than equally common non-associated chains. A cluster of highly shared sequence variants was judged likely to represent a technical artifact of the sequencing pipeline. A further reported finding was that TCR beta sequences accurately predicted the HLA-A and HLA-B alleles for most subjects in the first cohort. Compared with the roughly 670-donor mean, donors in an Asian-associated ancestry cluster had fewer N-insertions in productive TCRs, according to a later genetic analysis. In both the original and validation cohorts, the classifier was reported to diagnose cytomegalovirus status with high specificity and sensitivity. When HLA alleles, especially DR and DQ, strongly co-occurred, attributing TCR associations to individual alleles was difficult. Most TCR sequences were seen in very few donors, while some public TCRs were found in many individuals. According to a later analysis, parvovirus B19, influenza, CMV and Epstein-Barr virus appeared linked to several top co-occurrence clusters. The earlier analysis of nearly 600 of the donors excluded over 15 rarely observed V segments, including chromosome 9 orphons, because counts were too low. According to a later analysis, most CMV-associated TCR beta chains appeared to be HLA-restricted, and the HLA associations seemed to be driven largely by CMV exposure. Presence/absence analyses assumed roughly uniform sequencing depth across donors, an assumption that may not hold. The cohort was sequenced for TCR beta chains only, and without alpha or paired-chain data the features that could be detected were limited. V-gene and J-gene trimming of TCR beta chains was associated with a missense DCLRE1C variant in a later genetic analysis, and the association was replicated in an independent cohort. A later analysis found that TCR association rates varied across HLA loci, with DRB1 alleles showing the most associated TCRs and HLA-C alleles the fewest. Because HLA typing was unavailable for some donors at each locus, only the typed subset was used in association tests. An earlier analysis of several hundred of the donors showed that most TCR beta V segments appeared in productive rearrangements either about 90% or about 30% of the time, which broadly matched IMGT annotations. Specific HLA alleles were associated with 15,000 to 20,000 TCR beta sequences at a false discovery rate of 0.05 in a later analysis. In vitro tests confirmed that a few of the cytomegalovirus-associated TCR beta chains recognize cytomegalovirus antigens. The study gave a list of about 160 TCR beta chains associated with cytomegalovirus. The authors suggested that the approach could potentially be generalized to other disease states and immunological phenotypes. Correlated functional status among segregating V segments might be attributable to linkage disequilibrium, but an unknown experimental factor could not be ruled out.

The sequencing sample was made of PBMCs. The clonotype originates from a woman aged 35 to 49 in good health and CMV-seronegative.

Here the CDR3 is given as CASAPGKGNQPQHF. Read as DNA, the sequence is TGTGCCAGCGCCCCCGGGAAGGGCAATCAGCCCCAGCATTTT. The V gene is TRBV19 and the J gene is TRBJ1-5; confidence is insufficient to name the D gene. In the germline V gene (reference sequence), CDR1 corresponds to LNHDA and CDR2 to SQIVND. The CDR3 holds 14 amino acids from the cysteine to the phenylalanine. Just the 42-base CDR3 DNA is kept, in frame starting at base 1. Between the V and J ends, shortened by 9 bases and 2 bases respectively, the junction contains 14 bases.